The 32 T cell receptor beta chains presented below share a single source sample, sequenced in a study of human T cells and chemical hapten exposure listed by TCRdb under 2021. The sample's time point label is to be understood as: pre-sensitization, week 0. This specimen's treatment or condition label, interpreted: therapeutic diphenylcyclopropenone sensitization with weekly scalp DPC. The library relied on RACE. Instrument used: NextSeq 500. TCRdb ran its own pipeline on the public reads, namely fastp trimming at Q25 and MiXCR clone calling, and kept in-frame beta chains. Rows matching on CDR3 protein sequence are summarized as one entry with the most common DNA and genes. The sample yields 35,000 to 50,000 distinct CDR3 sequences; about 11% were counted once. The ten biggest clones cover approximately 6.2% of the sample. The sequences come from whole blood, collected in connection with sensitization to the hapten diphenylcyclopropenone (DPC). The receptor set was obtained from a man in his thirties or forties with alopecia areata. Some clones in this sample may be carry-over from other donors' samples.

This clonotype appeared many times. The genes are TRBV12-3 or TRBV12-4 and TRBJ2-3, with a possible D match to TRBD1 (6 bases). The V end was cut by 5 bases, the J end by 3 bases, with 18 bases between. The CDR3 covers 16 residues. The CDR3 loop is CASSPARRGTTDTQYF. CDR3 in DNA: TGTGCCAGCAGTCCCGCGCGCAGGGGTACGACAGATACGCAGTATTTT.

This clonotype was seen at least ten times. Germline and junction disagree at one end, which may indicate a read error. This CDR3 reads CASSIAIEWELFF. CDR3 nucleotide sequence: TGTGCCAGTAGTATCGCGATAGAGTGGGAGCTTTTTTTT. The chain joins TRBV19 to TRBJ2-2; D is possibly TRBD2 (5 bases). The germline CDR1 and CDR2 sequences are LNHDA and SQIVND (reference sequence). The CDR3 loop spans 13 amino acids.

This clonotype appeared many times. The rearrangement uses TRBV30 and TRBJ2-6, with D unclear. CDR1 GTSNPN and CDR2 SVGIG come from the germline V gene (reference sequence). The CDR3 runs 12 residues. Between the trimmed V and J ends, which lost 0 bases and 6 bases, there was a span of 3 bases. Written as DNA, the CDR3 is TGTGCCTGGAGTGTCCTGGCCAACGTCCTGACTTTC. Residues: CAWSVLANVLTF. Using reference TRBV30 and TRBJ2-6 for the parts outside the CDR3, the full variable domain is SQTIHQWPATLVQPVGSPLSLECTVEGTSNPNLYWYRQAAGRGLQLLFYSVGIGQISSEVPQNLSASRPQDRQFILSSKKLLLSDSGFYLCAWSVLANVLTFGAGSRLTVL.

This clonotype was detected a few times. The V and J genes are TRBV11-2 and TRBJ2-3, with 11 bases identical to TRBD2. Unmatched junction bases numbered 16, after V lost 5 bases and J lost 6 bases. The germline CDR1 and CDR2 sequences are SGHAT and FQNNGV. The CDR3 has 18 residues. The DNA for the CDR3 is TGTGCCAGCAGCACAGGGTTCCGTAGCGGGAGGGCCGATGATACGCAGTATTTT. This sequence encodes CASSTGFRSGRADDTQYF.

The table lists this clonotype with a count of one. A read error may produce the germline difference seen at one junction end. This chain uses TRBV19 with TRBJ2-6; tentatively, D is TRBD1 (5 bases). The CDR3 consists of 15 residues. From germline, CDR1 is LNHDA and CDR2 SQIVND (reference sequence). This CDR3 is CASSTPGAGANLLTF. The CDR3 DNA reads TGTGCCAGTAGTACCCCAGGAGCTGGGGCCAACCTCCTGACTTTC. Drawing the rest from reference TRBV19 and TRBJ2-6, the complete variable domain is DGGITQSPKYLFRKEGQNVTLSCEQNLNHDAMYWYRQDPGQGLRLIYYSQIVNDFQKGDIAEGYSVSREKKESFPLTVTSAQKNPTAFYLCASSTPGAGANLLTFGAGSRLTVL.

The sample holds many counts of this clonotype. V gene TRBV11-3 combines with J gene TRBJ2-3, with 13 bases identical to TRBD2. The CDR3 runs to 17 residues. Germline loops: CDR1 SGHNT, CDR2 YENEEA. J lost 3 bases, V lost 5 bases, and 8 bases had no gene match. The CDR3 sequence is CASSPRTSGSWTDTQYF. As DNA, the CDR3 is TGTGCCAGCAGCCCCAGGACTAGCGGGAGTTGGACAGATACGCAGTATTTT.

This clonotype has ten or more counts. V gene TRBV6-6 combines with J gene TRBJ2-1; 10 bases agree with TRBD2. The V segment lost 4 bases and the J segment 8 bases; nucleotides outside the gene matches: 8. The CDR3 is made up of 15 amino acids. CDR1 MNHNY and CDR2 SVGAGI come from the germline V gene (reference sequence). CDR3 sequence reads: CASSLLAGGRDEQFF. Written as DNA, the CDR3 is TGTGCCAGCAGTTTATTAGCGGGGGGCCGGGATGAGCAGTTCTTC.

J is TRBJ2-2 and V is TRBV27, with 7 bases that match TRBD1. The germline V gene has CDR1 MNHEY and CDR2 SMNVEV (reference sequence). V dropped 5 bases and J dropped 2; count of bases not matched to a gene: 2. CDR3 length equals 14 residues. The CDR3 reads CASSKGANTGELFF. CDR3 DNA: TGTGCCAGCAGTAAGGGGGCCAACACCGGGGAGCTGTTTTTT.

This clonotype was observed a handful of times. The chain employs TRBV2 and TRBJ2-2, with TRBD2 identical over 9 bases. The CDR3 runs 16 residues. Germline lookup yields CDR1 SNHLY and CDR2 FYNNEI. J was trimmed by 5 bases and V by 6 bases; bases with no gene match: 10. The CDR3 is CASSGKGLAGTGELFF. The CDR3 DNA sequence: TGTGCCAGCAGCGGAAAGGGACTAGCCGGGACCGGGGAGCTGTTTTTT.

This clonotype was recorded a few times. V gene TRBV5-1 combines with J gene TRBJ2-1; D ambiguous. V lost 1 base and J 1 base, leaving 9 bases between the germline ends. From germline, CDR1 is SGHRS and CDR2 YFSETQ. The CDR3 totals 15 residues. As DNA, the CDR3 is TGCGCCAGCAGCTTGACAGCCACATCCTACAATGAGCAGTTCTTC. It codes for CASSLTATSYNEQFF.

This clonotype was counted many times. The junction does not match germline at one end; this may be a read error. This chain uses TRBV7-6 with TRBJ2-1; 7 positions agree with TRBD2. Germline V gene data show CDR1 as SGHVS and CDR2 as FNYEAQ. The CDR3 is 13 residues long. CDR3 residues: CASSLVPQRDYNF. The CDR3 DNA reads TGTGCCAGCAGCTTAGTTCCCCAGCGGGATTATAACTTC.

This chain uses TRBV6-2 or TRBV6-3 with TRBJ2-3; 10 bases map to TRBD2. The germline gives CDR1 MNHEY, CDR2 SVGEGT. Trimming removed 5 bases from V and 5 bases from J; junction bases left unmatched: 22. CDR3 size: 20 residues. CDR3 region: CASSPTRSRIAGGLLDTQYF. In nucleotides, the CDR3 is TGTGCCAGCAGTCCCACCCGGTCCCGCATAGCGGGAGGTTTATTAGATACGCAGTATTTT.

In this sample, this clonotype turned up a few times. V and J are TRBV2 and TRBJ2-7, with 8 bases lining up with TRBD1. The CDR3 is 15 residues long. Trimming cost V 2 bases and J 0 bases; bases outside gene matches: 3. CDR1 is SNHLY, CDR2 FYNNEI, per germline. CDR3 region: CASSEQGANSYEQYV. The CDR3 nucleotides are TGTGCCAGCAGTGAACAGGGGGCTAACTCCTACGAGCAGTACGTC.

The chain carries TRBV6-2 or TRBV6-3 and TRBJ2-2, with D unresolved. Trimming cost V 1 base and J 8 bases, with 5 bases left between them. Germline V gene lookup returns CDR1 MNHEY and CDR2 SVGEGT. The CDR3 covers 12 residues. In DNA, the CDR3 is TGTGCCAGCAGTTACTGGGCGGGGGAGCTGTTTTTT. Translation: CASSYWAGELFF.

The chain uses TRBV3-1 and TRBJ2-6; D tentatively reads TRBD1 or TRBD2 (5 bases each). From germline, CDR1 is LGHDT and CDR2 YNNKEL (reference sequence). V lost 5 bases, J lost 0 bases, and 17 bases lay in between. The CDR3 totals 18 residues. In DNA form, the CDR3 reads TGTGCCAGCAGCGAGACCGGGACGGTACTCTCTGGGGCCAACGTCCTGACTTTC. It translates to CASSETGTVLSGANVLTF.

The CDR3 DNA sequence: TGTGCCAGCAGCCCACAGGGGGCGGAGGAGCAGTACTTC. It is translated as CASSPQGAEEQYF. V and J are TRBV12-3 or TRBV12-4 and TRBJ2-7, with 9 bases matching TRBD1. V gave up 6 bases and J gave up 7 bases; unmatched junction bases: 7. CDR3 length: 13 amino acids.

This CDR3 is CASSYYLYGYTF. CDR3 DNA: TGTGCCAGCAGTTATTACCTCTATGGCTACACCTTC. The rearrangement joins TRBV6-2 or TRBV6-3 to TRBJ1-2; D gene unclear. This CDR3 contains 12 residues. Germline CDR1 MNHEY, CDR2 SVGEGT. V was pared by 3 bases and J by 4 bases, with 6 bases between.

The CDR3 loop is CASGDQPQHF. DNA of the CDR3: TGTGCCAGCGGGGATCAGCCCCAGCATTTT. The V and J genes are TRBV19 and TRBJ1-5; D is uncertain. CDR1 is LNHDA and CDR2 is SQIVND in the germline V gene (reference sequence). The CDR3 length is 10 residues. The V end was cut by 9 bases, the J end by 5 bases, with 5 bases between.

Ten or more counts support this clonotype. The chain links TRBV18 to TRBJ1-1; no firm D call. The CDR3 spans 16 residues. CDR1 is KGHSH and CDR2 is LQKENI in the germline V gene. V dropped 3 bases and J dropped 6 bases, with 20 bases sitting between them. The CDR3 protein is CASSPLPTGRTPEAFF. The CDR3 nucleotides read TGTGCCAGCTCACCCCTTCCTACGGGCAGGACCCCTGAAGCTTTCTTT. The full variable domain, in which reference TRBV18 and TRBJ1-1 provide the parts outside the CDR3, is NAGVMQNPRHLVRRRGQEARLRCSPMKGHSHVYWYRQLPEEGLKFMVYLQKENIIDESGMPKERFSAEFPKEGPSILRIQQVVRGDSAAYFCASSPLPTGRTPEAFFGQGTRLTVV.

This chain links TRBV7-8 with TRBJ2-3; no definite D call. CDR3 length: 12 amino acids. Germline CDR1 reads SGHVS; CDR2 reads FQNEAQ. V was pared by 5 bases and J by 6 bases, with 9 bases between. The CDR3 sequence is CASSPYGDTQYF. The CDR3 coding sequence is TGTGCCAGCAGCCCTTATGGGGATACGCAGTATTTT.

This clonotype came up many times. The gene calls are TRBV7-9 and TRBJ2-6; D unresolved. The germline V and J ends were trimmed by 10 bases and 4 bases, with 8 bases remaining between them. The CDR3 runs to 12 residues. Germline values: CDR1 SEHNR, CDR2 FQNEAQ (reference sequence). The CDR3 protein is CATLPGANVLTF. The CDR3 coding sequence is TGTGCCACCCTGCCCGGGGCCAACGTCCTGACTTTC.

The rearrangement uses TRBV27 and TRBJ2-5; D is uncertain. The V end lost 4 bases, the J end lost 7 bases, and 13 bases lay between the germline ends. This CDR3 is built from 13 residues. Germline V gene data show CDR1 as MNHEY and CDR2 as SMNVEV (reference sequence). CDR3 in DNA: TGTGCCAGCAGTTCCGGGTCCCCGTGGACCCAGTACTTC. Translation: CASSSGSPWTQYF.

This clonotype was recorded many times. The CDR3 protein is CASSWTGEFGYTF. CDR3 nucleotide sequence: TGCGCCAGCAGCTGGACAGGGGAGTTTGGCTACACCTTC. The chain is built from TRBV5-1 and TRBJ1-2, with 9 bases lining up with TRBD1. Losses at the gene ends were 3 bases for V and 7 bases for J; bases not matched to a gene: 4. Looked up from germline, CDR1 is SGHRS and CDR2 is YFSETQ. This CDR3 spans 13 amino acids.

This clonotype occurred many times. The gene calls are TRBV28 and TRBJ1-2; D may be TRBD1 (6 bases). Germline V gene lookup returns CDR1 MDHEN and CDR2 SYDVKM. Trimming removed 5 bases from V and 2 bases from J, with 12 bases in between. This CDR3 has 14 amino acids. The CDR3 bases are TGTGCCAGCAGTCCAGGCGGGACAAACTATGGCTACACCTTC. Protein sequence: CASSPGGTNYGYTF.

This clonotype was detected a few times. This chain joins TRBV5-6 and TRBJ2-7, with D hard to call. This CDR3 comprises 14 residues. Trimming took 6 bases from V and 0 from J, leaving 13 bases between them. Looked up from germline, CDR1 is SGHDT and CDR2 is YYEEEE. The CDR3 is CASNPRHDSYEQYV. Here the CDR3 DNA reads TGTGCCAGCAACCCGAGACACGACTCCTACGAGCAGTACGTC.

The rearrangement joins TRBV6-6 to TRBJ1-6, with 7 nucleotides matching TRBD1. The germline V gene encodes CDR1 MNHNY and CDR2 SVGAGI (reference sequence). The V segment lost 3 bases and the J segment 7 bases; nucleotides outside the gene matches: 6. The CDR3 sequence is 15 residues long. CDR3 protein: CASSYEGDRNSPLHF. The CDR3 DNA reads TGTGCCAGCAGTTATGAGGGGGACAGAAATTCACCCCTCCACTTT.

This clonotype was seen repeatedly, ten times or more. The rearrangement uses TRBV29-1 and TRBJ1-1; possibly TRBD1 for D (6 bases). V lost 7 bases and J lost 4, with 10 bases in between. Germline V gives CDR1 SQVTM, CDR2 ANQGSEA. The CDR3 extends over 11 amino acids. For the CDR3, the DNA is TGCAGCGGGGGACACCCCACTGAAGCTTTCTTT. It translates to CSGGHPTEAFF.

The chain carries TRBV9 and TRBJ2-2, with D perhaps matching TRBD1 (6 bases). Between the trimmed V and J ends, which lost 0 bases and 4 bases, there was a span of 16 bases. This CDR3 contains 17 residues. Germline V gives CDR1 SGDLS, CDR2 YYNGEE. The CDR3 protein is CASSVVGTGMGTGELFF. Written as DNA, the CDR3 is TGTGCCAGCAGCGTAGTCGGAACAGGGATGGGCACCGGGGAGCTGTTTTTT. The complete variable domain, with remaining parts taken from reference TRBV9 and TRBJ2-2, reads DSGVTQTPKHLITATGQRVTLRCSPRSGDLSVYWYQQSLDQGLQFLIQYYNGEERAKGNILERFSAQQFPDLHSELNLSSLELGDSALYFCASSVVGTGMGTGELFFGEGSRLTVL.

This clonotype came up a few times. The chain couples TRBV4-1 to TRBJ1-2; 8 positions match TRBD1. This CDR3 region has 14 residues. With 2 bases clipped from V and 7 bases from J, the junction kept 6 bases outside the gene matches. The V gene's germline CDR1 is MGHRA and CDR2 YSYEKL. As DNA, the CDR3 is TGCGCCAGCAGCCAACCGGACAGGGTCGGTGGCTACACCTTC. Its translation: CASSQPDRVGGYTF.

This clonotype was observed at least ten times. The chain combines TRBV20-1 with TRBJ2-3, with D unclear. CDR1 DFQATT and CDR2 SNEGSKA come from the germline V gene (reference sequence). The CDR3 consists of 15 residues. Trimming removed 3 bases at V and 4 bases at J, with 17 bases between. CDR3 region: CSASLILGSSDTQYF. The CDR3 DNA reads TGCAGTGCTAGCCTGATCCTGGGGTCATCAGATACGCAGTATTTT.

About this clonotype: A much bigger clone sits one base away, suggesting this may be a read error. The chain combines TRBV28 with TRBJ2-1; TRBD2 matches 10 bases. The ends lost 11 bases at V and 3 bases at J; junction bases unmatched: 7. The germline CDR1 and CDR2 sequences are MDHEN and SYDVKM. This CDR3 comprises 14 residues. CDR3 residues: CAGRAGGSYNEQFF. Here the CDR3 DNA reads TGTGCCGGCCGAGCGGGAGGGAGCTACAATGAGCAGTTCTTC.

The chain uses TRBV27 and TRBJ2-7, with D unclear. The CDR3 spans 12 residues. The V gene lost 4 bases and the J gene lost 4 bases, with 8 bases spanning the gap. The germline V gene encodes CDR1 MNHEY and CDR2 SMNVEV (reference sequence). CDR3 sequence: CASSSTVYEQYF. CDR3 in DNA: TGTGCCAGCAGTTCCACAGTTTACGAGCAGTACTTC.